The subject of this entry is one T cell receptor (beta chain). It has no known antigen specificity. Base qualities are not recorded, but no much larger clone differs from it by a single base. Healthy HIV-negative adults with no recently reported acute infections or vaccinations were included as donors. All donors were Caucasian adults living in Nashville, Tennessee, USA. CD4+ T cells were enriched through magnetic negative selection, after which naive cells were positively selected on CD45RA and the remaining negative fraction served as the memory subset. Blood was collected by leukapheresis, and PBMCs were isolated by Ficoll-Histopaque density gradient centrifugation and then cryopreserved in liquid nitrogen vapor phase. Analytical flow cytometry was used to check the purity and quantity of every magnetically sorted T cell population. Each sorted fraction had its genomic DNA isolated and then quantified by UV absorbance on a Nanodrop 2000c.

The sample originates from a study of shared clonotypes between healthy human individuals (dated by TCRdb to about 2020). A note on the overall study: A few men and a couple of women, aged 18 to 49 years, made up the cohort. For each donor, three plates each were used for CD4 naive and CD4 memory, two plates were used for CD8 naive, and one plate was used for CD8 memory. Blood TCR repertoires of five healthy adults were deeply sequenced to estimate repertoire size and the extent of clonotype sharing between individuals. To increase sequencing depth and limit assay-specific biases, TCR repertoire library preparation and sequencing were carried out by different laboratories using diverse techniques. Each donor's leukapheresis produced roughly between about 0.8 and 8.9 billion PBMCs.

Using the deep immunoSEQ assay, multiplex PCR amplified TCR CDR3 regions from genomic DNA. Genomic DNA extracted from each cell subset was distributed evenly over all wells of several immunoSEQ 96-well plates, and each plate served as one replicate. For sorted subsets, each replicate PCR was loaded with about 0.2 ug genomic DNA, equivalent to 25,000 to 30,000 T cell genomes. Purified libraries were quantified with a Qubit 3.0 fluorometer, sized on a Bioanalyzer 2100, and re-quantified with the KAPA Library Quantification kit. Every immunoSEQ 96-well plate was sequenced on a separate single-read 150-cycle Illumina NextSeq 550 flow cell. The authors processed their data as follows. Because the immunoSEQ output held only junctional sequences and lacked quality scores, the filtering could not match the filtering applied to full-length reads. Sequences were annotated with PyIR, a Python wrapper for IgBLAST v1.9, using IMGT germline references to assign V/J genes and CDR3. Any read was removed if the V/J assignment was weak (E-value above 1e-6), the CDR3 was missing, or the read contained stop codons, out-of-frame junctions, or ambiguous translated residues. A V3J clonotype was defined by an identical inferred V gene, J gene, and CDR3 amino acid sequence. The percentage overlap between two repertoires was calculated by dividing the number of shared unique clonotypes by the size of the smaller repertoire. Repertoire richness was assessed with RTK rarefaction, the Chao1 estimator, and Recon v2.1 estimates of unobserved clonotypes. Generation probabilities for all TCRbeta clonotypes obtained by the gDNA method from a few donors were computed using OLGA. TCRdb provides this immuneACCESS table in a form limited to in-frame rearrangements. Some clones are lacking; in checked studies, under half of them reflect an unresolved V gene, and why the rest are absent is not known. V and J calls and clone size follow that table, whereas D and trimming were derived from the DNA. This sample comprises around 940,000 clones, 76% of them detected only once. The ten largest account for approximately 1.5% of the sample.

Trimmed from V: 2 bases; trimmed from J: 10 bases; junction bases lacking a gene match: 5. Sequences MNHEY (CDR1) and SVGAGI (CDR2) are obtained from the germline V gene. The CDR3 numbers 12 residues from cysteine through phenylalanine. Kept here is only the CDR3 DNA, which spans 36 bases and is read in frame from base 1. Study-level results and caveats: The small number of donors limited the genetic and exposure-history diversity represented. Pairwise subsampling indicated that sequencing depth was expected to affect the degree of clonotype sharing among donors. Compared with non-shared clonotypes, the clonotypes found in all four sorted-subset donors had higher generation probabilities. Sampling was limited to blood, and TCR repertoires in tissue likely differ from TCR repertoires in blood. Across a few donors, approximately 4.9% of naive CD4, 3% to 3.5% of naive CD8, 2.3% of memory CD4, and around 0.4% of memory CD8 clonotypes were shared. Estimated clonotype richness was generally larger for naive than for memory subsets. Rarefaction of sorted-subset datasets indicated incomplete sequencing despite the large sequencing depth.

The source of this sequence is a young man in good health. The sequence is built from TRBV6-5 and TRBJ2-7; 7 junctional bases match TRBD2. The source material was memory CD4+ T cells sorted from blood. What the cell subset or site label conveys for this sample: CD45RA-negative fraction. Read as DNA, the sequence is TGTGCCAGCAGTTACGTAACTAGCGTTCAGTACTTC. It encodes CASSYVTSVQYF.